This T cell receptor beta chain was identified in a study of T cell responses to AZD1222 COVID-19 vaccine. Clones were read by immunoSEQ multiplex PCR, and TCRdb kept only the in-frame ones, dropping some. This repertoire shows about 140,000 clones, roughly 90% found once; its top ten account for approximately 4.3%. From germline, CDR1 is LNHDA and CDR2 SQIVND (reference sequence). This CDR3 has 14 residues. Trimming cost V 1 base and J 2 bases, with 9 bases left between them. This receptor was obtained from an adult who received the AZD1222 COVID-19 vaccine. The specimen comprised peripheral blood, sampled 28 days after the second AZD1222 dose. This sequence joins TRBV19 and TRBJ2-7; unclear D gene. The CDR3 region has the DNA TGTGCCAGTAGTATAGGTTACAGCCCCTACGAGCAGTACTTC. It specifies CASSIGYSPYEQYF.